This T cell receptor (beta chain) was recovered during a study of shared clonotypes between healthy human individuals. The CDR3 sequence is 12 residues long. Per germline, CDR1 SQVTM and CDR2 ANQGSEA. Concerning this clone itself: A read error is the likely source, as a far larger clone sits one nucleotide away.

Some clones are missing from TCRdb's copy, which holds only in-frame ones; the method was immunoSEQ multiplex PCR. Of around 440,000 clones listed, approximately 77% were seen once; the top ten hold around 13%. This sequence joins TRBV29-1 and TRBJ2-5; 7 bases map to TRBD1. The J call is uncertain, as TRBJ2-7 better fits the DNA end. The receptor was derived from a woman aged 40 to 50 in good health. Some clones in this sample may be carry-over from other donors' samples. Sequenced material: PBMCs. CDR3 residues: CSVGQDTAEQYF. The CDR3 DNA reads as TGCAGCGTCGGACAGGACACCGCCGAGCAGTACTTC.